These 5 T cell receptor beta chains came from one sample sequenced in a study of blood T cell repertoires in COVID-19. Assay: immunoSEQ multiplex PCR; the TCRdb copy retains only in-frame clones and omits some. This sample has 200,000 to 300,000 clones, with approximately 86% found just once. The specimen sequenced was peripheral blood. The receptors here all came from a woman in her 30s who had recovered from COVID-19.

This chain links TRBV7-2 with TRBJ2-1; a possible D gene is TRBD1 (6 bases). CDR1 is SGHTA, CDR2 FQGNSA, per germline. The CDR3 consists of 14 residues. V lost 5 bases, J lost 12 bases, and 20 bases lay in between. The CDR3 here is CASSRDTPGQVQFF. DNA of the CDR3: TGTGCCAGCAGCCGGGATACTCCGGGACAAGTGCAGTTCTTC.

J is TRBJ1-5 and V is TRBV21-1; the table gives TRBD1 as D, unverified against the DNA. TRBV21-1 is a pseudogene segment. The CDR3 runs 19 residues. CDR3 sequence reads: CASSKMGQGRGYSNQPQHF. The CDR3 DNA is TGTGCCAGCAGCAAAATGGGACAGGGCAGGGGGTATAGCAATCAGCCCCAGCATTTT.

V and J are TRBV6-6 and TRBJ2-1; TRBD1 agrees at 7 bases. The CDR3 has 14 amino acids. The V and J ends lost 5 bases and 3 bases, in that order; junction bases with no gene match: 4. Germline V gives CDR1 MNHNY, CDR2 SVGAGI (reference sequence). The CDR3 region has the DNA TGTGCCAGCAGTATCAACAGGGGCTACAATGAGCAGTTCTTC. This translates into CASSINRGYNEQFF.

This chain links TRBV4-3 with TRBJ2-3, with TRBD1 as a possible D gene (9 bases). The V gene's germline CDR1 is LGHNA and CDR2 YSLEER. Trimming removed 0 bases at V and 7 bases at J, with 20 bases between. The CDR3 sequence is 17 residues long. The CDR3 spells CASSQDLGTGTRNTQYF. In nucleotides, the CDR3 is TGCGCCAGCAGCCAAGATTTAGGGACAGGGACTAGGAATACGCAGTATTTT.

J is TRBJ2-1 and V is TRBV19, with unresolved D. This CDR3 has 14 residues. CDR1 LNHDA and CDR2 SQIVND come from the germline V gene (reference sequence). Deletions cut 5 bases from V and 8 bases from J, with 16 bases between. The CDR3 region is CASSPQSGEDEQFF. CDR3 sequence (DNA): TGTGCCAGTAGTCCCCAATCTGGCGAGGATGAGCAGTTCTTC.